This is a list of T cell receptor beta chains from one sample in a study of T cells in Graves' hyperthyroidism and ophthalmopathy. TCRdb ran MiXCR on the multiplex PCR reads and lists one entry per CDR3 protein. This sample has 300,000 to 350,000 distinct CDR3 sequences, with over 15% found just once. Material for sequencing was blood. Source of these receptors: a woman aged 40 to 55 with Graves' ophthalmopathy. The conserved cysteine and the conserved F or W are not part of the CDR3 here. Each record gives: CDR3 length, V gene, J gene, CDR3 protein.

CDR3 length: 14; V gene: TRBV18; J gene: TRBJ2-7; CDR3 protein: ASSPALGGYSYEQY
CDR3 length: 18; V gene: TRBV28; J gene: TRBJ2-7; CDR3 protein: ASYPGTSGSLDTHSYEQY
CDR3 length: 12; V gene: TRBV6-5; J gene: TRBJ2-7; CDR3 protein: ASIREVALDEQY
CDR3 length: 12; V gene: TRBV20-1; J gene: TRBJ1-1; CDR3 protein: SARPGQGVTEAF
CDR3 length: 14; V gene: TRBV20-1; J gene: TRBJ2-7; CDR3 protein: SARPTNRDRANEQY
CDR3 length: 11; V gene: TRBV19; J gene: TRBJ1-1; CDR3 protein: ASSVKGNTEAF
CDR3 length: 14; V gene: TRBV7-9; J gene: TRBJ2-7; CDR3 protein: ASSLVGREENYEQY
CDR3 length: 12; V gene: TRBV20-1; J gene: TRBJ2-7; CDR3 protein: SASGGTSGYEQY
CDR3 length: 12; V gene: TRBV6-1; J gene: TRBJ2-5; CDR3 protein: ASSENIEMETQY
CDR3 length: 13; V gene: TRBV7-8; J gene: TRBJ2-7; CDR3 protein: ASSLGGTGGYEQY
CDR3 length: 10; V gene: TRBV29-1; J gene: TRBJ2-5; CDR3 protein: SAGQGQETQY
CDR3 length: 10; V gene: TRBV20-1; J gene: TRBJ1-2; CDR3 protein: SAPRGRAGYT
CDR3 length: 11; V gene: TRBV20-1; J gene: TRBJ1-1; CDR3 protein: SANHRENTEAF
CDR3 length: 11; V gene: TRBV6-5; J gene: TRBJ1-2; CDR3 protein: ASSFSARIGYS
CDR3 length: 13; V gene: TRBV28; J gene: TRBJ2-5; CDR3 protein: ASSFYNLGGETQY
CDR3 length: 11; V gene: TRBV30; J gene: TRBJ1-5; CDR3 protein: AWTTKSNQPQH
CDR3 length: 12; V gene: TRBV6-1; J gene: TRBJ1-1; CDR3 protein: ASSELDRNTEAF
CDR3 length: 10; V gene: TRBV12-3/TRBV12-4; J gene: TRBJ1-2; CDR3 protein: ASSSPRSGYT
CDR3 length: 12; V gene: TRBV7-9; J gene: TRBJ1-1; CDR3 protein: ASSRTGSNTEAF
CDR3 length: 11; V gene: TRBV12-3/TRBV12-4; J gene: TRBJ2-2; CDR3 protein: ASSSLYGGELF
CDR3 length: 12; V gene: TRBV10-3; J gene: TRBJ2-2; CDR3 protein: AITGTSGVGELF
CDR3 length: 12; V gene: TRBV6-5; J gene: TRBJ2-7; CDR3 protein: ASSYSTTDYEQY
CDR3 length: 17; V gene: TRBV11-1; J gene: TRBJ1-1; CDR3 protein: ASSFSPGTGSGVGTEAF
CDR3 length: 12; V gene: TRBV6-1; J gene: TRBJ1-5; CDR3 protein: ASSEQGPGQPQH
CDR3 length: 16; V gene: TRBV19; J gene: TRBJ2-2; CDR3 protein: ASSRLAGGRRNTGELF
CDR3 length: 13; V gene: TRBV14; J gene: TRBJ1-3; CDR3 protein: ASSQEMSSGNTIY
CDR3 length: 15; V gene: TRBV6-1; J gene: TRBJ1-3; CDR3 protein: ASSAKQVRSGGNTIY
CDR3 length: 13; V gene: TRBV7-2; J gene: TRBJ2-4; CDR3 protein: ASRSGTIAKNIQY
CDR3 length: 13; V gene: TRBV12-3/TRBV12-4; J gene: TRBJ1-1; CDR3 protein: ASSRNGVSPAGAF
CDR3 length: 13; V gene: TRBV7-2; J gene: TRBJ1-5; CDR3 protein: ASSTGHHSNQPQH
CDR3 length: 11; V gene: TRBV6-2/TRBV6-3; J gene: TRBJ1-1; CDR3 protein: ASSPNRYTEAF
CDR3 length: 14; V gene: TRBV4-3; J gene: TRBJ2-7; CDR3 protein: ASSQATSGNSYEQY
CDR3 length: 12; V gene: TRBV6-1; J gene: TRBJ2-7; CDR3 protein: ASTMAGTSNEQY
CDR3 length: 15; V gene: TRBV4-3; J gene: TRBJ1-2; CDR3 protein: ASSQDPTGAPLYGYT
CDR3 length: 12; V gene: TRBV7-9; J gene: TRBJ2-7; CDR3 protein: ASSLGGTGDEQY
CDR3 length: 11; V gene: TRBV20-1; J gene: TRBJ1-2; CDR3 protein: SVYDPRDYGYT
CDR3 length: 12; V gene: TRBV6-1; J gene: TRBJ2-7; CDR3 protein: ASSNSGRPYEQY
CDR3 length: 12; V gene: TRBV27; J gene: TRBJ1-5; CDR3 protein: ASSPAEGNQPQH
CDR3 length: 13; V gene: TRBV7-2; J gene: TRBJ2-7; CDR3 protein: ASSLGGISFHEQY
CDR3 length: 11; V gene: TRBV11-3; J gene: TRBJ2-5; CDR3 protein: ASSLHDQETQY
CDR3 length: 12; V gene: TRBV10-3; J gene: TRBJ1-1; CDR3 protein: AISSGSSNTEAF
CDR3 length: 11; V gene: TRBV20-1; J gene: TRBJ2-7; CDR3 protein: SAGRGYPYEQY
CDR3 length: 10; V gene: TRBV7-8; J gene: TRBJ2-7; CDR3 protein: ASSLDRVEQY
CDR3 length: 14; V gene: TRBV11-1; J gene: TRBJ2-7; CDR3 protein: ASSLPTGSASYEQY
CDR3 length: 11; V gene: TRBV12-3/TRBV12-4; J gene: TRBJ1-1; CDR3 protein: ASRKGAGTEAF
CDR3 length: 15; V gene: TRBV28; J gene: TRBJ1-6; CDR3 protein: ASSLTDLGQRDSPLH
CDR3 length: 13; V gene: TRBV6-2/TRBV6-3; J gene: TRBJ1-3; CDR3 protein: ASSYRAGDGNTIY
CDR3 length: 11; V gene: TRBV10-3; J gene: TRBJ2-7; CDR3 protein: AIRDSETYEQY
CDR3 length: 12; V gene: TRBV28; J gene: TRBJ1-6; CDR3 protein: ASSSGQSNSPLH
CDR3 length: 9; V gene: TRBV28; J gene: TRBJ1-2; CDR3 protein: ASTQGYGYT
CDR3 length: 14; V gene: TRBV29-1; J gene: TRBJ2-7; CDR3 protein: SVAGGRAGVLHEQY
CDR3 length: 15; V gene: TRBV9; J gene: TRBJ2-4; CDR3 protein: ASSVVASGSPGNIQY
CDR3 length: 10; V gene: TRBV12-3/TRBV12-4; J gene: TRBJ2-7; CDR3 protein: ASRRLGNEQY
CDR3 length: 12; V gene: TRBV5-1; J gene: TRBJ1-2; CDR3 protein: ASSLSSGSYGYT
CDR3 length: 10; V gene: TRBV28; J gene: TRBJ2-7; CDR3 protein: ASSLQVGEQY
CDR3 length: 16; V gene: TRBV12-5; J gene: TRBJ2-2; CDR3 protein: ASGLVSYGGTGTGELF
CDR3 length: 12; V gene: TRBV2; J gene: TRBJ1-5; CDR3 protein: ATASGTGNQPQH
CDR3 length: 11; V gene: TRBV28; J gene: TRBJ1-2; CDR3 protein: ASSLPGFYGYT
CDR3 length: 12; V gene: TRBV13; J gene: TRBJ2-7; CDR3 protein: ASSKGTGGYEQY